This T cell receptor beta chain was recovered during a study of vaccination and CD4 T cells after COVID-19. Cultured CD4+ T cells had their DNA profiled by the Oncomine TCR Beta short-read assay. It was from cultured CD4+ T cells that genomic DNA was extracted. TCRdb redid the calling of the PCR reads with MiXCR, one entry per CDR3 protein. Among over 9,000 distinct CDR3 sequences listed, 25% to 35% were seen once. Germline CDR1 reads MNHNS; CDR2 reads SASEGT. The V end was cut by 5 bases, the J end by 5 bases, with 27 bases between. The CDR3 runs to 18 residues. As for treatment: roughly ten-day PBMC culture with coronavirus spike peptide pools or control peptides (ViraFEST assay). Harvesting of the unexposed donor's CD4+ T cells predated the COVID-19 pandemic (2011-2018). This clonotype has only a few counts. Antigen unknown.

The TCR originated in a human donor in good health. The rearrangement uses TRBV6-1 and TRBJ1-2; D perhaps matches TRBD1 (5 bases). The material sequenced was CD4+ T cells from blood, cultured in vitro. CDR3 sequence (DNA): TGTGCCAGCAGTCGCCTTCGGGGGGAAGTTAGTTCCGGGTATGGCTACACCTTC. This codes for CASSRLRGEVSSGYGYTF.